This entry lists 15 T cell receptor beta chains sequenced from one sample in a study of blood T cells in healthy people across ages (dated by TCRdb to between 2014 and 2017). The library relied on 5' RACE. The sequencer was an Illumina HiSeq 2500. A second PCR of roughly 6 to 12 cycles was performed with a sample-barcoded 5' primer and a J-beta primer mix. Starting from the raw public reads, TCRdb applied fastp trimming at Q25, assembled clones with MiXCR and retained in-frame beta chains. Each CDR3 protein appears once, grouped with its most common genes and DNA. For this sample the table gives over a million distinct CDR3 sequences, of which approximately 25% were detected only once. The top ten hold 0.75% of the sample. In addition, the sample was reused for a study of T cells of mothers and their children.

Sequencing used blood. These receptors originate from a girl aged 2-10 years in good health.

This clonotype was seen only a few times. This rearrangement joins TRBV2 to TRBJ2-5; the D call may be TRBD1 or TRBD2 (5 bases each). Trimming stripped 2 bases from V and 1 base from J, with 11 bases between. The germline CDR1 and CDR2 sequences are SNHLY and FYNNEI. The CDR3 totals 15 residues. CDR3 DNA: TGTGCCAGCAGTGAAAGGGGAGACCTCCAAGAGACCCAGTACTTC. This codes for CASSERGDLQETQYF.

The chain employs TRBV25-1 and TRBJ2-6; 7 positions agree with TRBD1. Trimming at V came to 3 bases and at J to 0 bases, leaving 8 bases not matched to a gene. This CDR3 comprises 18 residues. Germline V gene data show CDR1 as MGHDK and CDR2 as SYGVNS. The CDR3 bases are TGTGCCAGCAGTGATCCGACAGGGTTAACCTCTGGGGCCAACGTCCTGACTTTC. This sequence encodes CASSDPTGLTSGANVLTF.

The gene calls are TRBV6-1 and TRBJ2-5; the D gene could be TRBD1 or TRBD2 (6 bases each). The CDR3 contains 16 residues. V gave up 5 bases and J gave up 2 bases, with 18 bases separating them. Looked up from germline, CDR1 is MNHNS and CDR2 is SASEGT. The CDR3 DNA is TGTGCCAGCAGTCGTTCGGGGGCTGGGGTACAAGAGACCCAGTACTTC. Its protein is CASSRSGAGVQETQYF.

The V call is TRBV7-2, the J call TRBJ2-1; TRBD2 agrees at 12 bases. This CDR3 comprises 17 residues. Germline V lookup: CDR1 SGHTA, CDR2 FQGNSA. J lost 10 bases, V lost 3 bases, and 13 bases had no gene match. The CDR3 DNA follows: TGTGCCAGCAGCTTGAGACCTGGACTAGCGGGATTTGGGGAGCAGTTCTTC. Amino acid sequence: CASSLRPGLAGFGEQFF.

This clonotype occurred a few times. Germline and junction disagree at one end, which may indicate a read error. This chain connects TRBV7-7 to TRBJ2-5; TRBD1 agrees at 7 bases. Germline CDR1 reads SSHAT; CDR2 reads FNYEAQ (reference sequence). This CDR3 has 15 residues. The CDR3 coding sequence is TGTGCTAGCAGCCGTTGGGACAGCCTCCAAGAGACCCAGTACTTC. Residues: CASSRWDSLQETQYF.

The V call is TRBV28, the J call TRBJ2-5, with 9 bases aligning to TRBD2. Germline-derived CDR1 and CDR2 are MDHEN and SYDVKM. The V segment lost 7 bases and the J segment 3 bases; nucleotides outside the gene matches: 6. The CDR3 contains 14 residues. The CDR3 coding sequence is TGTGCCAGCACGCGGGAGGGATTAGAAGAGACCCAGTACTTC. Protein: CASTREGLEETQYF.

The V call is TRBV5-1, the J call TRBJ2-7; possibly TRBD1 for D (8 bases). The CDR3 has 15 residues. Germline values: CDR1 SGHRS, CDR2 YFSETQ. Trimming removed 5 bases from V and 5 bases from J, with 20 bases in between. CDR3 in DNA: TGCGCCAGCAGTCCCCGGGGGGCAGGGGGCCACGAGCAGTACTTC. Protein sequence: CASSPRGAGGHEQYF. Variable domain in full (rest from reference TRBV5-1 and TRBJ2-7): KAGVTQTPRYLIKTRGQQVTLSCSPISGHRSVSWYQQTPGQGLQFLFEYFSETQRNKGNFPGRFSGRQFSNSRSEMNVSTLELGDSALYLCASSPRGAGGHEQYFGPGTRLTVT.

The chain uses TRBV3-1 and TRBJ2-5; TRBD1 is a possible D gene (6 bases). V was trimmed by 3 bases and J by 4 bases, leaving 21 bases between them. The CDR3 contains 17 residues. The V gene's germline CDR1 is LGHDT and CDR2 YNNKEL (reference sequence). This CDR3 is CASSHHWGRVWGETQYF. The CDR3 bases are TGTGCCAGCAGCCACCACTGGGGGCGGGTATGGGGAGAGACCCAGTACTTC.

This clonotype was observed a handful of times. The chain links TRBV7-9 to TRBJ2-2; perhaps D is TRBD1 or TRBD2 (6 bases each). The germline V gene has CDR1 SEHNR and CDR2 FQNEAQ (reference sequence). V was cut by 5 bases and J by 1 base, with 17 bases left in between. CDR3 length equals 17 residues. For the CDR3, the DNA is TGTGCCAGCAGCCGCCCGCCGGGGGCGGGGAACACCGGGGAGCTGTTTTTT. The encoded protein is CASSRPPGAGNTGELFF.

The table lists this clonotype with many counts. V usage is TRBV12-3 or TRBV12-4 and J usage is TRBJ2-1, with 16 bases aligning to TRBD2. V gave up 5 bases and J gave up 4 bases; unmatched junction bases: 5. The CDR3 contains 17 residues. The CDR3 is CASSDPGLAGGYNEQFF. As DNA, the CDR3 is TGTGCCAGCAGTGACCCGGGACTAGCGGGAGGGTACAATGAGCAGTTCTTC.

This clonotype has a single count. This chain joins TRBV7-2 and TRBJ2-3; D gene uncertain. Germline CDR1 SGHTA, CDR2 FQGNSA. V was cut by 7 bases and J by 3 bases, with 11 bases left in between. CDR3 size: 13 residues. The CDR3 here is CASKDSGTDTQYF. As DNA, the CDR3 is TGTGCCAGCAAAGATTCAGGAACAGATACGCAGTATTTT.

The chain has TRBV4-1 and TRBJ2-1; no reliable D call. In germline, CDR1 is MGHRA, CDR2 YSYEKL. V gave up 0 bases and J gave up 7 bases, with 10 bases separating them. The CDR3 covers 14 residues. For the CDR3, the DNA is TGCGCCAGCAGCCAAGACCCCTTACAGAATGAGCAGTTCTTC. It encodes CASSQDPLQNEQFF.

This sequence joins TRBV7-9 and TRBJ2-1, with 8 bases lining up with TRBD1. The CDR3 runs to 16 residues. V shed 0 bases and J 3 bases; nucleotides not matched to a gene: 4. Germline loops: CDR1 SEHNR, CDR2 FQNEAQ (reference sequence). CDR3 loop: CASSLAWTGSYNEQFF. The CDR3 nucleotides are TGTGCCAGCAGCTTAGCCTGGACAGGGAGCTACAATGAGCAGTTCTTC.

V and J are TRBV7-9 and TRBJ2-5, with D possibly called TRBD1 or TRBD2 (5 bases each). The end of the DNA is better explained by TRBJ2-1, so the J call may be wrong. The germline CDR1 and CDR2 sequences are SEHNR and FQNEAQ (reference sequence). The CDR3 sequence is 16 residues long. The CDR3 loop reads CASSPRDPPLRNEQFF. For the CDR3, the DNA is TGTGCCAGCAGCCCCCGGGACCCCCCCCTTAGGAATGAGCAGTTCTTC.

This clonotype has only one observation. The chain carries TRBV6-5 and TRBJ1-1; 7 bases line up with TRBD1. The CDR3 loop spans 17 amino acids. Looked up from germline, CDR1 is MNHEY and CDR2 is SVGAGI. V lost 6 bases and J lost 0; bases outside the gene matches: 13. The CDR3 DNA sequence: TGTGCCAGCAGACGGGACAGAGCCTACTCTATGAACACTGAAGCTTTCTTT. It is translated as CASRRDRAYSMNTEAFF.